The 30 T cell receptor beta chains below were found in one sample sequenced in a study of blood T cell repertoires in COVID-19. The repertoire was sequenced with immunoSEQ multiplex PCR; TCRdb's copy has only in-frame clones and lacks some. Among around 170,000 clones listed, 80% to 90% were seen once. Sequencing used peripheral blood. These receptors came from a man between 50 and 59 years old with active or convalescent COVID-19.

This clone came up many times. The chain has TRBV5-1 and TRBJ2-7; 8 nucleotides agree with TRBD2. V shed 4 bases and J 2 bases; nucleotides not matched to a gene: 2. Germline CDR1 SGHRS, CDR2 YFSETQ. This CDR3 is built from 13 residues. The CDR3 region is CASSQGLAYEQYF. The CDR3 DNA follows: TGCGCCAGCAGCCAGGGACTAGCCTACGAGCAGTACTTC.

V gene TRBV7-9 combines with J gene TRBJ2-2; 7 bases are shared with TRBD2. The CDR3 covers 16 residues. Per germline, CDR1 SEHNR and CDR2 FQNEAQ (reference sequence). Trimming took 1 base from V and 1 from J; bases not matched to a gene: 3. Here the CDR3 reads CASSLVLALNTGELFF. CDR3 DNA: TGTGCCAGCAGCTTAGTACTAGCGTTGAACACCGGGGAGCTGTTTTTT. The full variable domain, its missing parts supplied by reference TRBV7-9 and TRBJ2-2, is DTGVSQNPRHKITKRGQNVTFRCDPISEHNRLYWYRQTLGQGPEFLTYFQNEAQLEKSRLLSDRFSAERPKGSFSTLEIQRTEQGDSAMYLCASSLVLALNTGELFFGEGSRLTVL.

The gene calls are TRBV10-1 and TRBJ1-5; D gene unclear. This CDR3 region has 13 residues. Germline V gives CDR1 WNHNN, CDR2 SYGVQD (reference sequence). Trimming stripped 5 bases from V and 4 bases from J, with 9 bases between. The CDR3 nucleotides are TGCGCCAGCAGTTACAGATTGAATCAGCCCCAGCATTTT. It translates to CASSYRLNQPQHF.

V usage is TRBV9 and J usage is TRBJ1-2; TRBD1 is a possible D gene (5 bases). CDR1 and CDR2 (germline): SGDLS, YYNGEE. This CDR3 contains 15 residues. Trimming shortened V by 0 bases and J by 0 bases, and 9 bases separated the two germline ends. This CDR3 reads CASSVGGAANYGYTF. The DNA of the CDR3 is TGTGCCAGCAGCGTAGGTGGGGCGGCTAACTATGGCTACACCTTC.

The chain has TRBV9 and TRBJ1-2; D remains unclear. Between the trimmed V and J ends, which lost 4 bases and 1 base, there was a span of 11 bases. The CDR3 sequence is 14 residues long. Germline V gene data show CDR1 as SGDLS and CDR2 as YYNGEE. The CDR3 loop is CASSPVQLNYGYTF. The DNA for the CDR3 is TGTGCCAGCAGCCCTGTTCAACTTAACTATGGCTACACCTTC.

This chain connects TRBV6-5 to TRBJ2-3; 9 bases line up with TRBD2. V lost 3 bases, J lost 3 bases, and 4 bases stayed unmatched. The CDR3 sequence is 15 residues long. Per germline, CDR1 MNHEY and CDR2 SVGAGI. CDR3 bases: TGTGCCAGCAGTTATAGCGGGAGCGGGACAGATACGCAGTATTTT. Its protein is CASSYSGSGTDTQYF.

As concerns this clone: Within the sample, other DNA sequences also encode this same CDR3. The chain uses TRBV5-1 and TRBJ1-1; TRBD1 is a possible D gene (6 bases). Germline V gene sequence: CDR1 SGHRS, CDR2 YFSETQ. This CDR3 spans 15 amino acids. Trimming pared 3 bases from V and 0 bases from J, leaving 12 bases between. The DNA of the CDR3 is TGCGCCAGCAGCTGGTCGACAGGACTGAACACTGAAGCTTTCTTT. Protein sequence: CASSWSTGLNTEAFF.

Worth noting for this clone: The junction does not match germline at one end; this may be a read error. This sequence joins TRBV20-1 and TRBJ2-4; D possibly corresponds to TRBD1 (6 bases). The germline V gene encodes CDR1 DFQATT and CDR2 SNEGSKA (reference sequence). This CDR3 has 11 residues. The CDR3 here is CSASQGRTVGF. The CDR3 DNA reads TGCAGTGCTAGTCAGGGACGGACAGTCGGGTTC.

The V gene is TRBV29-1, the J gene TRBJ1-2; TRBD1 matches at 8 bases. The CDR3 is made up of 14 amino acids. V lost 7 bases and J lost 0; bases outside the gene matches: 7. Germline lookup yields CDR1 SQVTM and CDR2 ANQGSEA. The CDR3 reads CSALGQAANYGYTF. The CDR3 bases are TGCAGCGCGTTGGGACAGGCAGCTAACTATGGCTACACCTTC.

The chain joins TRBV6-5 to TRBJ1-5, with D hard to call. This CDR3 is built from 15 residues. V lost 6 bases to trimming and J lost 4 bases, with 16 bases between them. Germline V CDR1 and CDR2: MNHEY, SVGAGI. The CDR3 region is CASRKTTVRNQPQHF. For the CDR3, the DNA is TGTGCCAGCAGGAAAACAACGGTCAGGAATCAGCCCCAGCATTTT.

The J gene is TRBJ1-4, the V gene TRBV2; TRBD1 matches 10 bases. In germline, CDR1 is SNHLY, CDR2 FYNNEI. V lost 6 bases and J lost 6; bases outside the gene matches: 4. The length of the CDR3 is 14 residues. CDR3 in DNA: TGTGCCAGCAGATCGACAGGGGGCGATGAAAAACTGTTTTTT. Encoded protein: CASRSTGGDEKLFF.

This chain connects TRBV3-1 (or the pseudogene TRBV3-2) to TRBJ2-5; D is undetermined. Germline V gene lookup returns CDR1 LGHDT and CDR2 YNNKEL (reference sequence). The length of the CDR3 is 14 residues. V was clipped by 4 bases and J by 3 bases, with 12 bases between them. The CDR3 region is CASSLREREETQYF. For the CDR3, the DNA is TGTGCCAGCAGCCTTAGAGAAAGAGAAGAGACCCAGTACTTC.

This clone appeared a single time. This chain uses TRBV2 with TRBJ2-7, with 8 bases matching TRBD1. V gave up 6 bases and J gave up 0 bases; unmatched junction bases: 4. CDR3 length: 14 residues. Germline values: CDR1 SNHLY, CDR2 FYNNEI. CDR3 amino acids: CASSPDRDSYEQYF. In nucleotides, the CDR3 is TGTGCCAGCAGCCCGGACAGGGACTCCTACGAGCAGTACTTC. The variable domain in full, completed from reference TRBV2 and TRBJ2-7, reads EPEVTQTPSHQVTQMGQEVILRCVPISNHLYFYWYRQILGQKVEFLVSFYNNEISEKSEIFDDQFSVERPDGSNFTLKIRSTKLEDSAMYFCASSPDRDSYEQYFGPGTRLTVT.

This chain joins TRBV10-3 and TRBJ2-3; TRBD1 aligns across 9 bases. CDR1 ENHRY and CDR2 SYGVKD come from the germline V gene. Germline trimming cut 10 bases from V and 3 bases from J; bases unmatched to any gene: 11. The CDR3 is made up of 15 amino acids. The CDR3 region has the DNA TGTGCCACAGCATCTATGGACAGGGGAACAGATACGCAGTATTTT. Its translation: CATASMDRGTDTQYF.

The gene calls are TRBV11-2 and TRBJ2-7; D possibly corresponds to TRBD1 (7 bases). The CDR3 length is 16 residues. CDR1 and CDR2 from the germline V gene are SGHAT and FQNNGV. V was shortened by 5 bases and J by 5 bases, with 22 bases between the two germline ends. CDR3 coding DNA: TGTGCCAGCAGCGCTACAGGGGTAGGGACTTGGGACGAGCAGTACTTC. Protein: CASSATGVGTWDEQYF.

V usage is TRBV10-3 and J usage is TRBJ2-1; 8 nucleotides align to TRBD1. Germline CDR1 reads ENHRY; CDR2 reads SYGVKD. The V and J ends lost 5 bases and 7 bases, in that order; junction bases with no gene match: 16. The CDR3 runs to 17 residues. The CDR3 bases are TGTGCCATCAGTTCCCCCGGGGGAGGACAGGGTGATAATGAGCAGTTCTTC. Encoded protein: CAISSPGGGQGDNEQFF.

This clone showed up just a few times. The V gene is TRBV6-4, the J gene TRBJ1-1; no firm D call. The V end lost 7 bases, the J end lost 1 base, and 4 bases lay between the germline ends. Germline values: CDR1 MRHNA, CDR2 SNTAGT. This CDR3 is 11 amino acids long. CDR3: CASIWNTEAFF. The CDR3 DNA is TGTGCCAGCATATGGAACACTGAAGCTTTCTTT.

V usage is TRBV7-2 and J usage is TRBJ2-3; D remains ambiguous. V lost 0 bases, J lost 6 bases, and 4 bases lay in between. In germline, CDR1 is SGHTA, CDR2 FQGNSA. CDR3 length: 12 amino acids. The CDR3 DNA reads TGTGCCAGCAGCTTAGCGCAGGATACGCAGTATTTT. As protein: CASSLAQDTQYF.

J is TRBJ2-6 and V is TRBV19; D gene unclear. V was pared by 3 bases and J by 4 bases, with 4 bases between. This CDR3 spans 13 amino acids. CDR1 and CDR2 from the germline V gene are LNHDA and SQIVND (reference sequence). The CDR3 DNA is TGTGCCAGTAGTATCCCAGGGGCCAACGTCCTGACTTTC. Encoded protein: CASSIPGANVLTF.

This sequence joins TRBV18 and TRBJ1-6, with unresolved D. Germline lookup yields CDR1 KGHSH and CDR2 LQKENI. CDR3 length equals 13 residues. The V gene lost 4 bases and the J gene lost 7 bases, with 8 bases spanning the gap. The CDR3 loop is CASSHNKNSPLHF. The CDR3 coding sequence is TGTGCCAGCTCACATAACAAGAATTCACCCCTCCACTTT.

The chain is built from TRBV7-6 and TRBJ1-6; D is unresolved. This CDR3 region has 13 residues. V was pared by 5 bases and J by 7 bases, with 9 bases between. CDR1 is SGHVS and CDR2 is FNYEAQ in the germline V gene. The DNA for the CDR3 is TGTGCCAGCAGCACTGGTCCAAATTCACCCCTCCACTTT. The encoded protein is CASSTGPNSPLHF.

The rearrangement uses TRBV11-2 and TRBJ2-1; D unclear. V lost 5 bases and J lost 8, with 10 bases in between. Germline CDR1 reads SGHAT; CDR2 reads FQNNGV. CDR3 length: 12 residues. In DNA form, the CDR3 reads TGTGCCAGCAGCCCCGGTTCTTATGAGCAGTTCTTC. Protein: CASSPGSYEQFF.

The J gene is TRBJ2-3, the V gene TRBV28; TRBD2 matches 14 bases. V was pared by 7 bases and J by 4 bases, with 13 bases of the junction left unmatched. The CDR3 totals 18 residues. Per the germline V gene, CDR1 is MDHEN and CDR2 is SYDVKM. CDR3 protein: CASKTPGTSGSGPDTQYF. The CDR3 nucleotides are TGTGCCAGCAAAACTCCGGGGACTAGCGGGAGTGGCCCAGATACGCAGTATTTT.

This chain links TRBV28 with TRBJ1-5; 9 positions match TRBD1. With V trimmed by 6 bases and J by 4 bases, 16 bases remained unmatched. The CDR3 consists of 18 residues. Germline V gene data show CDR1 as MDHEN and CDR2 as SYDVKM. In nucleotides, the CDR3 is TGTGCCAGCAGCACGGACAGGGGCAGGTTTGGGGGTAATCAGCCCCAGCATTTT. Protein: CASSTDRGRFGGNQPQHF.

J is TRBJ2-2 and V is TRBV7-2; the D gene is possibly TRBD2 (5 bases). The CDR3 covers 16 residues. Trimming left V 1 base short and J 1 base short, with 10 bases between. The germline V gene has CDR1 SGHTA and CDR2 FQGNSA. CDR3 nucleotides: TGTGCCAGCAGCTTAGTTTCAGCGGTGAACACCGGGGAGCTGTTTTTT. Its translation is CASSLVSAVNTGELFF.

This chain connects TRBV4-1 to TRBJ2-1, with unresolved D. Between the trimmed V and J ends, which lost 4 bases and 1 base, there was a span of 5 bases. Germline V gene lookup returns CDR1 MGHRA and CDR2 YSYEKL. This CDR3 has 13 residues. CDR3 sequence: CASSPRSYNEQFF. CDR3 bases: TGCGCCAGCAGCCCCCGGTCCTACAATGAGCAGTTCTTC.

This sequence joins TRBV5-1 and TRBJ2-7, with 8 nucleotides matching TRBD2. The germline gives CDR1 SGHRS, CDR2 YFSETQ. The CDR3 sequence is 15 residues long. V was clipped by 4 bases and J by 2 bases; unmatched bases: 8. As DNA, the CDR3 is TGCGCCAGCAGCCCACGACTAGCGACTCCCTACGAGCAGTACTTC. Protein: CASSPRLATPYEQYF.

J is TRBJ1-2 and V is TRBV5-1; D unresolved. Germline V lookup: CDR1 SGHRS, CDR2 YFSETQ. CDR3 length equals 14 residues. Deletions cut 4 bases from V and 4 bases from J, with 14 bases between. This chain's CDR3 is CASSPRERGYGYTF. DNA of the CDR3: TGCGCCAGCAGCCCGAGGGAGAGAGGCTATGGCTACACCTTC.

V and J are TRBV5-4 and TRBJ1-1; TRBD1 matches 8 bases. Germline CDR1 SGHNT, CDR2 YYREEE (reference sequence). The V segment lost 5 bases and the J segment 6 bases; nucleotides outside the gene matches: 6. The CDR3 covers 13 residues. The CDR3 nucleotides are TGTGCCAGCAGGTACACAGGGGGGGCTGAAGCTTTCTTT. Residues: CASRYTGGAEAFF.

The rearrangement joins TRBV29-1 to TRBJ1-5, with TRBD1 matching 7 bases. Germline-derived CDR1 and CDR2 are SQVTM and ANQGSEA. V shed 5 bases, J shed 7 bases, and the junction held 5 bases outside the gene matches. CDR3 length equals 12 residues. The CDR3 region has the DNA TGCAGCGTTACAGGGGCAGGACAGCCCCAGCATTTT. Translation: CSVTGAGQPQHF.